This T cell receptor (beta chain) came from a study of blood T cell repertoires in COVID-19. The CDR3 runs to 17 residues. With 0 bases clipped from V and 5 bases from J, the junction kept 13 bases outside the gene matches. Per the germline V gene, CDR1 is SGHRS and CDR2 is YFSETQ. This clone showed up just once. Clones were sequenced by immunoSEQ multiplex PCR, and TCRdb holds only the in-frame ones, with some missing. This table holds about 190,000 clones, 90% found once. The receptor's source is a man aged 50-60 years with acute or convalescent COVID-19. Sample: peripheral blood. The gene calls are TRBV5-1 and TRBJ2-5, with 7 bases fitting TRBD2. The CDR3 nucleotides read TGCGCCAGCAGCTTGGCCGCGCTGGGCGGGAGCCGGGAGACCCAGTACTTC. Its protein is CASSLAALGGSRETQYF.